The entry below gives a single T cell receptor (beta chain) sequence along with its context. Its specificity is not known. This record comes from a study of T cell responses to AZD1222 COVID-19 vaccine. Overall study findings and caveats: The sample set comprised mostly white British donors with more females, and clonal diversity was possibly underestimated.

The CDR3 loop spans 11 amino acids. Trimming cost V 8 bases and J 2 bases, with 5 bases left between them. CDR1 and CDR2 (germline): KGHSH, LQKENI. The protocol was immunoSEQ multiplex PCR, while the TCRdb copy is restricted to in-frame clones and leaves out a portion. Counted here are tens of thousands of clones, more than 75% occurring once; the ten biggest clones make up 10%. This chain links TRBV18 with TRBJ2-3; D gene unclear. The sequences come from peripheral blood, collected on day 0 of AZD1222 vaccination. The sequence was obtained from an adult in good health. CDR3: CASVYTDTQYF. The CDR3 region has the DNA TGTGCCAGCGTTTACACAGATACGCAGTATTTT.